Below, one T cell receptor beta chain is given with its context. Its antigen is unknown. Germline CDR1 MNHNY, CDR2 SVGAGI (reference sequence). This CDR3 is built from 15 residues. Trimming cost V 8 bases and J 0 bases, with 11 bases left between them. This sample was included in a study of shared clonotypes between healthy human individuals. Overall study context: Aged 18 to 49, the donors were two women and a few men. Per donor, CD8 memory used one plate, CD8 naive used two, CD4 memory used three and CD4 naive used three. General study results and limits: Non-shared clonotypes had lower generation probabilities than clonotypes shared by all four sorted-subset donors.

As defined, naive CD8 cells were CD45RO-negative and positively selected for CCR7, with terminally differentiated effector memory CD45RA+ cells excluded. Every donor, a Caucasian adult, lived in Nashville, Tennessee. Sequenced by immunoSEQ multiplex PCR; TCRdb stores in-frame clones only, minus some. The table shows some 630,000 clones, with approximately 96% occurring only once. The chain uses TRBV6-6 and TRBJ2-6; D might be TRBD2 (5 bases). This TCR came from a woman in her 30s in good health. The sample taken for sequencing was naive CD8+ T cells sorted from blood. The CDR3 sequence is CASFGSRSGANVLTF. CDR3 nucleotide sequence: TGTGCCAGCTTTGGGAGCCGCTCTGGGGCCAACGTCCTGACTTTC.